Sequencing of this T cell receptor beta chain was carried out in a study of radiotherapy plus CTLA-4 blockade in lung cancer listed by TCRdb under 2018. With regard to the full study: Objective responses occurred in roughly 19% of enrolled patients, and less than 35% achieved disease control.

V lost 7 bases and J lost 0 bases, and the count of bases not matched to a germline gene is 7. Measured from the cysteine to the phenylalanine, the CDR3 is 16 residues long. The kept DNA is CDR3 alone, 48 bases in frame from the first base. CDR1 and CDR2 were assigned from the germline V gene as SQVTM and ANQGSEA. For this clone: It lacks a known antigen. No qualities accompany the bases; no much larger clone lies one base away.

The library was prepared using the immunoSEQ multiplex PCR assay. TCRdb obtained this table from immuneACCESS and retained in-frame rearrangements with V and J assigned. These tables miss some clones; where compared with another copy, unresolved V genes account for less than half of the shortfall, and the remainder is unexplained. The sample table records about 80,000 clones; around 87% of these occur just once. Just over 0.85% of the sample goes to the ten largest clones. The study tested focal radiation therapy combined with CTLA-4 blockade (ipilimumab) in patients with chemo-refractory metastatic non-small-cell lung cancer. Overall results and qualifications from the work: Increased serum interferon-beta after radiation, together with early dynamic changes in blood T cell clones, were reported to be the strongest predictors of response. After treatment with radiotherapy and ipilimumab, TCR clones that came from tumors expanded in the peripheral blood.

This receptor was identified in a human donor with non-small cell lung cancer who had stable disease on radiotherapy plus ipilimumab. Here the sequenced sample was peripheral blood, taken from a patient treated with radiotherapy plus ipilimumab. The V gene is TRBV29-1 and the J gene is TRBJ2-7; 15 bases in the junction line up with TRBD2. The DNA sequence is TGCAGCGCAACCGGGACTAGCGGGGGGAGCTCCTACGAGCAGTACTTC. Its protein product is CSATGTSGGSSYEQYF.